This T cell receptor beta chain was found in a study of blood T cells in healthy people across ages. Trimming left V 0 bases short and J 4 bases short, with 9 bases between. The germline V gene has CDR1 MNHEY and CDR2 SVGEGT. The CDR3 consists of 14 residues. With a J-beta primer mix and a sample-barcoded 5' primer, a second PCR ran about 7 to 12 cycles. MiXCR, applied by TCRdb to the 5' RACE reads, yields one record per CDR3 protein. The sample lists around 990,000 distinct CDR3 sequences, roughly two fifths occurring once. The V and J genes are TRBV6-2 or TRBV6-3 and TRBJ1-2, with a tentative D call TRBD1 (5 bases). The TCR originated in a man younger than 30 in good health. The sequenced sample was blood. CDR3 bases: TGTGCCAGCAGTTACTCAGACAGACTCTATGGCTACACCTTC. Residues: CASSYSDRLYGYTF.